These 27 T cell receptor beta chains share one sample of origin, sequenced in a study of cytomegalovirus exposure and HLA in healthy donors. 60 Vbeta and 13 Jbeta primers were used in PCR. Using immunoSEQ multiplex PCR, the repertoire was profiled, and TCRdb retains in-frame clones only, with some absent. The sample records 150,000 to 200,000 clones, 80% being singletons. The sample was PBMCs. The receptors stem from a man aged 35 to 55 in good health and CMV-seronegative.

The rearrangement links TRBV23-1 to TRBJ1-4, with TRBD1 as a possible D gene (6 bases). TRBV23-1 belongs to the ORF category, with a function that is uncertain. This CDR3 is 16 amino acids long. Trimming took off 6 bases at V and 0 bases at J, with 14 bases between the two ends. The CDR3 here is CASRRVRGATNEKLFF. The DNA for the CDR3 is TGCGCCAGCAGGCGGGTCAGGGGCGCAACTAATGAAAAACTGTTTTTT.

The chain links TRBV5-8 to TRBJ2-1; 7 bases align to TRBD2. This CDR3 contains 15 residues. J lost 1 base, V lost 7 bases, and 8 bases had no gene match. Germline V gene data show CDR1 as SGHTS and CDR2 as YDEGEE. The CDR3 bases are TGTGCCAGCGACCGGGGGGAATCATCCTACAATGAGCAGTTCTTC. It translates to CASDRGESSYNEQFF.

The gene calls are TRBV5-8 and TRBJ1-2; unclear D gene. CDR3 length: 14 amino acids. Germline V gene data show CDR1 as SGHTS and CDR2 as YDEGEE. Trimming stripped 4 bases from V and 5 bases from J, with 15 bases between. CDR3 DNA: TGTGCCAGCAGCGTGACTGATCCTGGGTATGGCTACACCTTC. This gives the protein CASSVTDPGYGYTF. The full variable domain, its missing parts supplied by reference TRBV5-8 and TRBJ1-2, is EAGVTQSPTHLIKTRGQQATLRCSPISGHTSVYWYQQALGLGLQFLLWYDEGEERNRGNFPPRFSGRQFPNYSSELNVNALELEDSALYLCASSVTDPGYGYTFGSGTRLTVV.

The CDR3 coding sequence is TGCAGCTCGGGGGTCTACGAGCAGTACTTC. This encodes CSSGVYEQYF. The rearrangement links TRBV29-1 to TRBJ2-7, with a possible D match to TRBD2 (6 bases). Germline CDR1 reads SQVTM; CDR2 reads ANQGSEA. V was cut by 8 bases and J by 3 bases, with 8 bases left in between. The CDR3 is 10 amino acids.

The V and J genes are TRBV7-2 and TRBJ2-7; 11 bases match TRBD2. The CDR3 consists of 15 residues. V lost 4 bases, J lost 2 bases, and 4 bases stayed unmatched. Germline V lookup: CDR1 SGHTA, CDR2 FQGNSA. CDR3 DNA sequence: TGTGCCAGCAGCTCCACTAGCGGGAGCACCTACGAGCAGTACTTC. Protein product: CASSSTSGSTYEQYF.

The chain has TRBV29-1 and TRBJ2-3; D is undetermined. The germline CDR1 and CDR2 sequences are SQVTM and ANQGSEA. This CDR3 comprises 12 residues. V lost 7 bases, J lost 0 bases, and 8 bases lay in between. The CDR3 coding sequence is TGCAGCGGTTATTCTAGCACAGATACGCAGTATTTT. Its translation: CSGYSSTDTQYF.

The chain couples TRBV5-6 to TRBJ1-1; perhaps TRBD1 as D (5 bases). V was shortened by 2 bases and J by 5 bases, with 10 bases between the two germline ends. There are 13 residues in the CDR3. Germline V lookup: CDR1 SGHDT, CDR2 YYEEEE. The CDR3 DNA is TGTGCCAGCAGCTTCGGGGGAGGGACTGAAGCTTTCTTT. This encodes CASSFGGGTEAFF.

This clone was recorded only once. The J gene is TRBJ2-1, the V gene TRBV7-8, with TRBD2 identical over 12 bases. V lost 6 bases and J lost 7; bases outside the gene matches: 10. Germline loops: CDR1 SGHVS, CDR2 FQNEAQ. CDR3 length: 16 residues. CDR3 sequence (DNA): TGTGCCAGCAGTCAGTTTGGAGGGACTAGCGGGAATGAGCAGTTCTTC. This encodes CASSQFGGTSGNEQFF.

V usage is TRBV9 and J usage is TRBJ2-7; tentatively, D is TRBD2 (5 bases). This CDR3 comprises 15 residues. The V and J ends lost 0 bases and 3 bases respectively, with 13 bases between them. CDR1 and CDR2 (germline): SGDLS, YYNGEE. CDR3 residues: CASSVGTGKGYEQYF. In DNA, the CDR3 is TGTGCCAGCAGCGTAGGGACGGGAAAGGGCTACGAGCAGTACTTC.

V is TRBV5-1 and J is TRBJ2-7; D perhaps matches TRBD1 (6 bases). The CDR3 sequence is 15 residues long. The germline CDR1 and CDR2 sequences are SGHRS and YFSETQ. The V and J ends lost 5 bases and 0 bases respectively, with 15 bases between them. The CDR3 DNA sequence: TGCGCCAGCAGGTGGGGGCCCGGTAGCTCCTACGAGCAGTACTTC. Its protein product is CASRWGPGSSYEQYF.

This clone was counted only a few times. In DNA, the CDR3 is TGTGCCAGCAGTAATGACAGGAGAGAGACCCAGTACTTC. This codes for CASSNDRRETQYF. This chain connects TRBV27 to TRBJ2-5; D is perhaps TRBD1 (6 bases). Germline V gene data show CDR1 as MNHEY and CDR2 as SMNVEV (reference sequence). V was trimmed by 5 bases and J by 4 bases, leaving 11 bases between them. This CDR3 contains 13 residues.

The chain has TRBV5-4 and TRBJ2-3; 8 bases align to TRBD2. Germline V gene lookup returns CDR1 SGHNT and CDR2 YYREEE (reference sequence). J gave up 3 bases and V 4 bases, and 13 bases lay outside the gene matches. The CDR3 runs to 17 residues. CDR3 region: CASSPGTLAGGTDTQYF. CDR3 DNA: TGTGCCAGCAGCCCCGGAACTCTCGCGGGGGGAACAGATACGCAGTATTTT.

The CDR3 nucleotides are TGTGCCAGCAGTCGAAGGGGGCGCACAGATACGCAGTATTTT. The encoded protein is CASSRRGRTDTQYF. The gene calls are TRBV7-6 and TRBJ2-3; TRBD1 aligns across 7 bases. The CDR3 runs 14 residues. From germline, CDR1 is SGHVS and CDR2 FNYEAQ. V trimming: 6 bases; J trimming: 1 base; junction bases outside the gene matches: 4. The full variable domain, rest sourced from reference TRBV7-6 and TRBJ2-3, is GAGVSQSPRYKVTKRGQDVALRCDPISGHVSLYWYRQALGQGPEFLTYFNYEAQQDKSGLPNDRFSAERPEGSISTLTIQRTEQRDSAMYRCASSRRGRTDTQYFGPGTRLTVL.

The chain recombines TRBV29-1 with TRBJ1-2, with 10 bases identical to TRBD1. Trimming took 7 bases from V and 4 from J; bases not matched to a gene: 6. CDR1 and CDR2 (germline): SQVTM, ANQGSEA. This CDR3 comprises 13 residues. The CDR3 DNA sequence: TGCAGCGGGGGGACAGGGGCTGGCTATGGCTACACCTTC. The encoded protein is CSGGTGAGYGYTF.

This chain links TRBV28 with TRBJ1-4; weak D call: TRBD1 (5 bases). CDR3 size: 15 residues. Germline values: CDR1 MDHEN, CDR2 SYDVKM. V lost 1 base, J lost 5 bases, and 11 bases lay in between. The CDR3 sequence is CASSLFDSMNEKLFF. For the CDR3, the DNA is TGTGCCAGCAGTTTATTTGACAGTATGAATGAAAAACTGTTTTTT.

The CDR3 DNA sequence: TGTGCCAGCAGCCCAAGGCCCGGGACAGGGGGCATGAATGAGCAGTTCTTC. Amino acid sequence: CASSPRPGTGGMNEQFF. V is TRBV7-2 and J is TRBJ2-1; 12 bases line up with TRBD1. This CDR3 is 17 amino acids long. The ends lost 5 bases at V and 7 bases at J; junction bases unmatched: 12. Germline assignment: CDR1 SGHTA and CDR2 FQGNSA.

This clone was recorded once. The rearrangement joins TRBV9 to TRBJ2-1; D is perhaps TRBD2 (5 bases). This CDR3 is built from 18 residues. In germline, CDR1 is SGDLS, CDR2 YYNGEE. V gave up 3 bases and J gave up 6 bases, with 25 bases separating them. The CDR3 loop is CASSAGLEVDSGANEQFF. DNA for the CDR3: TGTGCCAGCAGCGCCGGACTGGAGGTCGATTCAGGAGCCAATGAGCAGTTCTTC.

As for this clone: Other DNA sequences from this sample encode an identical CDR3 as well. The chain uses TRBV7-2 and TRBJ2-5, with 12 bases identical to TRBD2. The CDR3 spans 15 residues. The germline V gene has CDR1 SGHTA and CDR2 FQGNSA. CDR3 coding DNA: TGTGCTTCGGGACTAGCGGGCACGTACCAAGAGACCCAGTACTTC. Amino acids: CASGLAGTYQETQYF.

The genes are TRBV6-1 and TRBJ1-2, with D tentatively TRBD1 (6 bases). Germline V lookup: CDR1 MNHNS, CDR2 SASEGT. The CDR3 runs 14 residues. Trimming removed 9 bases at V and 4 bases at J, with 18 bases between. CDR3 sequence: CASTKNPGAYGYTF. The CDR3 region has the DNA TGTGCCAGTACTAAGAACCCAGGGGCCTATGGCTACACCTTC.

The V and J genes are TRBV7-2 and TRBJ2-3; 10 bases match TRBD2. The CDR3 loop spans 15 amino acids. CDR1 and CDR2 from the germline V gene are SGHTA and FQGNSA. The V segment lost 3 bases and the J segment 5 bases; nucleotides outside the gene matches: 5. The CDR3 spells CASSLSGRAEDTQYF. CDR3 DNA sequence: TGTGCCAGCAGCTTGAGCGGGAGGGCCGAAGATACGCAGTATTTT. The variable domain in full, completed from reference TRBV7-2 and TRBJ2-3, reads GAGVSQSPSNKVTEKGKDVELRCDPISGHTALYWYRQSLGQGLEFLIYFQGNSAPDKSGLPSDRFSAERTGGSVSTLTIQRTQQEDSAVYLCASSLSGRAEDTQYFGPGTRLTVL.

J is TRBJ2-7 and V is TRBV11-3; D is possibly TRBD1 (7 bases). Germline V CDR1 and CDR2: SGHNT, YENEEA. The V end was cut by 5 bases, the J end by 3 bases, with 14 bases between. The CDR3 is made up of 14 amino acids. The CDR3 loop is CASSPGGSIYEQYF. DNA for the CDR3: TGTGCCAGCAGCCCAGGGGGGTCCATCTACGAGCAGTACTTC.

The gene calls are TRBV2 and TRBJ2-7; TRBD2 aligns across 9 bases. With 6 bases clipped from V and 6 bases from J, the junction kept 9 bases outside the gene matches. CDR1 and CDR2 (germline): SNHLY, FYNNEI. The CDR3 extends over 14 amino acids. The CDR3: CASRGAGGRGEQYF. CDR3 DNA sequence: TGTGCCAGCAGGGGGGCCGGCGGGAGGGGCGAGCAGTACTTC.

The chain has TRBV7-9 and TRBJ2-1; TRBD2 aligns across 11 bases. Germline V gives CDR1 SEHNR, CDR2 FQNEAQ (reference sequence). Germline trimming cut 4 bases from V and 5 bases from J; bases unmatched to any gene: 7. The CDR3 length is 16 residues. In DNA, the CDR3 is TGTGCCAGCAGCTCCCGTAATAGCGGGAGGGACAATGAGCAGTTCTTC. It encodes CASSSRNSGRDNEQFF.

The CDR3 sequence: CASSSGTGLNTEAFF. DNA of the CDR3: TGTGCCAGCAGCTCCGGAACAGGTTTGAACACTGAAGCTTTCTTT. The genes are TRBV7-9 and TRBJ1-1, with TRBD1 as a possible D gene (5 bases). The germline CDR1 and CDR2 sequences are SEHNR and FQNEAQ (reference sequence). The CDR3 runs to 15 residues. Trimming removed 4 bases from V and 0 bases from J, with 12 bases in between.

The gene calls are TRBV18 and TRBJ1-2; maybe TRBD1 (6 bases). Trimming left V 3 bases short and J 10 bases short, with 12 bases between. CDR1 KGHSH and CDR2 LQKENI come from the germline V gene. This CDR3 has 12 residues. CDR3 sequence: CASSPGQPFYTF. DNA of the CDR3: TGTGCCAGCTCACCCGGACAGCCTTTCTACACCTTC.

This chain connects TRBV9 to TRBJ2-7, with D possibly matching TRBD2 (5 bases). Trimming stripped 4 bases from V and 3 bases from J, with 20 bases between. Looked up from germline, CDR1 is SGDLS and CDR2 is YYNGEE. This CDR3 comprises 16 residues. The CDR3 region is CASSLGMAAVVYEQYF. The CDR3 DNA sequence: TGTGCCAGCAGCCTCGGGATGGCGGCGGTCGTCTACGAGCAGTACTTC. The variable domain in full, with the rest retrieved from reference TRBV9 and TRBJ2-7, is DSGVTQTPKHLITATGQRVTLRCSPRSGDLSVYWYQQSLDQGLQFLIQYYNGEERAKGNILERFSAQQFPDLHSELNLSSLELGDSALYFCASSLGMAAVVYEQYFGPGTRLTVT.

The CDR3 loop reads CASRITRDSSYEQYF. The DNA of the CDR3 is TGTGCCAGCAGAATCACCCGGGACAGCTCCTACGAGCAGTACTTC. The genes are TRBV7-2 and TRBJ2-7; 7 bases fit TRBD1. The CDR3 length is 15 residues. Germline V gene lookup returns CDR1 SGHTA and CDR2 FQGNSA. With V trimmed by 6 bases and J by 0 bases, 8 bases remained unmatched.